The 9 T cell receptor beta chains given below trace back to one sample, sequenced in a study of shared clonotypes between healthy human individuals. Generated by immunoSEQ multiplex PCR, the TCRdb table keeps only in-frame clones and is missing some. The table shows about 1 million clones, with approximately 70% occurring only once. Sequencing was performed on memory CD4+ T cells sorted from blood. Subset of the sample: CD45RA-negative fraction. These TCRs come from a man aged 18 to 30 in good health.

The chain recombines TRBV4-1 with TRBJ2-2; D uncertain. The CDR3 consists of 15 residues. CDR1 is MGHRA and CDR2 is YSYEKL in the germline V gene. The ends were cut back, 5 bases at V and 1 base at J, with 11 bases in the middle. The CDR3 bases are TGCGCCAGCAGCTCCCCTGACCTGAACACCGGGGAGCTGTTTTTT. Translation gives CASSSPDLNTGELFF.

The chain uses TRBV19 and TRBJ1-5; 8 bases match TRBD1. Looked up from germline, CDR1 is LNHDA and CDR2 is SQIVND (reference sequence). Trimming removed 6 bases from V and 3 bases from J; junction bases left unmatched: 13. This CDR3 spans 17 amino acids. The CDR3 spells CASRENPGTGINQPQHF. The CDR3 DNA follows: TGTGCCAGTAGAGAAAACCCCGGGACAGGTATCAATCAGCCCCAGCATTTT.

The chain joins TRBV25-1 to TRBJ1-1; TRBD1 matches at 9 bases. V shed 2 bases, J shed 0 bases, and the junction held 4 bases outside the gene matches. CDR3 length: 16 amino acids. The germline V gene encodes CDR1 MGHDK and CDR2 SYGVNS. CDR3 residues: CASSERTGAMNTEAFF. The CDR3 DNA sequence: TGTGCCAGCAGTGAACGGACAGGGGCCATGAACACTGAAGCTTTCTTT.

This clone was seen a single time. The rearrangement links TRBV27 to TRBJ1-1, with D perhaps TRBD1 (6 bases). Germline-derived CDR1 and CDR2 are MNHEY and SMNVEV (reference sequence). Trimming removed 3 bases from V and 2 bases from J, with 19 bases in between. CDR3 size: 17 residues. CDR3 in DNA: TGTGCCAGCAGTTTCCTCAGGGGAGCGCGAAAAAACACTGAAGCTTTCTTT. Translation: CASSFLRGARKNTEAFF.

DNA for the CDR3: TGTGCCAGCAGCTTATCAGGGCTACTCTATGGCTACACCTTC. Its translation is CASSLSGLLYGYTF. V usage is TRBV5-4 and J usage is TRBJ1-2; a weak D match, TRBD1 (5 bases). V was pared by 2 bases and J by 4 bases, with 12 bases between. The CDR3 is 14 residues long. Germline V gene lookup returns CDR1 SGHNT and CDR2 YYREEE (reference sequence).

This chain links TRBV28 with TRBJ2-7; D may be TRBD1 or TRBD2 (5 bases each). The CDR3 runs 11 residues. Trimming cost V 3 bases and J 11 bases, with 11 bases left between them. In germline, CDR1 is MDHEN, CDR2 SYDVKM. CDR3 coding DNA: TGTGCCAGCAGTTTCCTGGGGGTGGAGTACTTC. Protein product: CASSFLGVEYF.

The J gene is TRBJ1-5, the V gene TRBV28; D unclear. V gave up 4 bases and J gave up 5 bases, with 9 bases separating them. CDR3 length: 13 residues. Germline assignment: CDR1 MDHEN and CDR2 SYDVKM. CDR3 protein: CASSYGVDQPQHF. In nucleotides, the CDR3 is TGTGCCAGCAGTTACGGGGTGGATCAGCCCCAGCATTTT.

This clone was seen at least ten times. The genes are TRBV18 and TRBJ1-1, with unresolved D. Germline V gene data show CDR1 as KGHSH and CDR2 as LQKENI. V was shortened by 3 bases and J by 4 bases, with 12 bases between the two germline ends. The CDR3 contains 14 residues. The chain's CDR3 is CASSPLGKGTEAFF. The DNA of the CDR3 is TGTGCCAGCTCACCCCTGGGGAAGGGCACTGAAGCTTTCTTT.

The gene calls are TRBV13 and TRBJ2-1; D ambiguous. Germline CDR1 PRHDT, CDR2 FYEKMQ (reference sequence). The CDR3 has 16 residues. V dropped 4 bases and J dropped 12 bases, with 25 bases sitting between them. The DNA of the CDR3 is TGTGCCAGCAGCTCTTCCTGGCCGCCCCCCTACATTGGGCAGTTCTTC. Its protein product is CASSSSWPPPYIGQFF.